The rows below give T cell receptor beta chains drawn from one sample of a study of OX40 agonist ivuxolimab in advanced cancers. The data were produced by immunoSEQ multiplex PCR, yet TCRdb's version contains in-frame clones alone and is incomplete. In the table there are some 70,000 clones, 75% to 90% of which are singletons. The sample here was CD4+ or CD8+ T cells sorted from blood, taken in a trial of the OX40 agonist ivuxolimab. The receptors derive from an adult with an advanced solid tumor such as melanoma, head and neck, liver or kidney cancer. Both conserved end residues are part of each CDR3.

cdr3_aa: CASSFSGQQNSPLHF; v_call: TRBV7-3
cdr3_aa: CASSEDRTYEQYF; v_call: TRBV6-4
cdr3_aa: CASSLTVGRANQPQHF; v_call: TRBV7-2
cdr3_aa: CASSGNPGQGAFGYTF; v_call: TRBV10-2
cdr3_aa: CSGGRAGEAFF; v_call: TRBV20-1
cdr3_aa: CASGLGGFDTEAFF; v_call: TRBV12-5
cdr3_aa: CASSLIRGLDEQYF; v_call: TRBV28
cdr3_aa: CASSLNWGVPGELFF; v_call: TRBV9
cdr3_aa: CASSAGTGKYGYTF; v_call: TRBV11-3
cdr3_aa: CASSSGGDSYEQYF; v_call: TRBV5-4
cdr3_aa: CASSFLRTEAFF; v_call: TRBV28
cdr3_aa: CASSFVENTQYF; v_call: TRBV5-6
cdr3_aa: CASSYSPGQGLGEQYF; v_call: TRBV6-6
cdr3_aa: CASSYGRNNQPQHF; v_call: TRBV6-9
cdr3_aa: CASSRPGVTYNEQFF; v_call: TRBV25-1
cdr3_aa: CAISEMAGYYGYTF; v_call: TRBV10-3
cdr3_aa: CACNRAHTEAFF; v_call: TRBV30
cdr3_aa: CASSFSWVQETQYF; v_call: TRBV7-9
cdr3_aa: CAGRGICEQFF; v_call: TRBV9
cdr3_aa: CASTPRGEKETQYF; v_call: TRBV6-5
cdr3_aa: CASRPQGAGEKLFF; v_call: TRBV28
cdr3_aa: CASSYDTSGGADTQYF; v_call: TRBV6-5
cdr3_aa: CASSLEYMNTEAFF; v_call: TRBV5-1
cdr3_aa: CASSFHSQGPGGNSPLHF; v_call: TRBV5-5
cdr3_aa: CASSHSDTQYF; v_call: TRBV6-1
cdr3_aa: CATSRGRNYGYTF; v_call: TRBV15
cdr3_aa: CASSLEGADNSPLHF; v_call: TRBV6-5
cdr3_aa: CASSRNPTGAGQPQHF; v_call: TRBV18
cdr3_aa: CASRHRDTQYF; v_call: TRBV6-6
cdr3_aa: CASSLDRGDTQYF; v_call: TRBV11-2
cdr3_aa: CASSSSTGTNEKLFF; v_call: TRBV5-6
cdr3_aa: CASSVYEGYGYTF; v_call: TRBV19
cdr3_aa: CASSQDPTPRGETQYF; v_call: TRBV4-1
cdr3_aa: CASSSSLGAYEQYF; v_call: TRBV7-9
cdr3_aa: CASTAGGLNTEAFF; v_call: TRBV6-5
cdr3_aa: CASSFGQFGEKLFF; v_call: TRBV7-2
cdr3_aa: CASTPRQIAGANVLTF; v_call: TRBV7-2
cdr3_aa: CASSLERRAGGYTF; v_call: TRBV7-2
cdr3_aa: CASSPLSGEQYF; v_call: TRBV14
cdr3_aa: CASSLEPSSYNEQFF; v_call: TRBV5-1
cdr3_aa: CASSQPGSPHSPLHF; v_call: TRBV5-4
cdr3_aa: CASSLGASSYEQYF; v_call: TRBV7-2
cdr3_aa: CASSPEGHSNEKLFF; v_call: TRBV18
cdr3_aa: CASSRETEAFF; v_call: TRBV6-5
cdr3_aa: CAWSVPVYGYTF; v_call: TRBV30
cdr3_aa: CASSLGQGQETQYF; v_call: TRBV5-6
cdr3_aa: CASSLGAGVPTQYF; v_call: TRBV7-7
cdr3_aa: CASSVVSSGGTQYF; v_call: TRBV9